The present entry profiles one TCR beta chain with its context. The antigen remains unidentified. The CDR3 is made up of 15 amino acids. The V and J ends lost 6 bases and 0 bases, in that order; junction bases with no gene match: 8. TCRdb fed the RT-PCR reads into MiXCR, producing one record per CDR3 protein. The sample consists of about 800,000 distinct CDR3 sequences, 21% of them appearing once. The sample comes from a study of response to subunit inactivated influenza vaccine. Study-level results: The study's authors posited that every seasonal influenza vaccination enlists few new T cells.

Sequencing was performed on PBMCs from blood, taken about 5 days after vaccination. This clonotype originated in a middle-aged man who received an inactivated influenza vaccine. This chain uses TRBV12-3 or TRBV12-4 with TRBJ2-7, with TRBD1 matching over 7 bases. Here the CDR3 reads CASSPGGARSYEQYF. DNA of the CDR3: TGTGCCAGCAGCCCAGGGGGAGCCCGCTCCTACGAGCAGTACTTC.